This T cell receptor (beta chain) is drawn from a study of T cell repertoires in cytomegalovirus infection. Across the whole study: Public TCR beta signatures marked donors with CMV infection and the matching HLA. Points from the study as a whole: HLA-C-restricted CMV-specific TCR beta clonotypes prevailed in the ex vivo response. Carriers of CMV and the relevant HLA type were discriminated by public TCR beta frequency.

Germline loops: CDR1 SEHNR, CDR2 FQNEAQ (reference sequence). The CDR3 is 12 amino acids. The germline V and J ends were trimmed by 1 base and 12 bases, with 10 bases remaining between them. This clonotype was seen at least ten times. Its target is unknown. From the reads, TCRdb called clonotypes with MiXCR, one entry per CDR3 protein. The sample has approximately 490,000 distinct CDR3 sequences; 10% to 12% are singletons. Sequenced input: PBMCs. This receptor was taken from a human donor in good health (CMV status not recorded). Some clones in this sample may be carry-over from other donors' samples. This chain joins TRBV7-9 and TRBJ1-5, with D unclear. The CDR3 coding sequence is TGTGCCAGCAGCTTAGAAGGAGAGGTCCAGCATTTT. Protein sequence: CASSLEGEVQHF.